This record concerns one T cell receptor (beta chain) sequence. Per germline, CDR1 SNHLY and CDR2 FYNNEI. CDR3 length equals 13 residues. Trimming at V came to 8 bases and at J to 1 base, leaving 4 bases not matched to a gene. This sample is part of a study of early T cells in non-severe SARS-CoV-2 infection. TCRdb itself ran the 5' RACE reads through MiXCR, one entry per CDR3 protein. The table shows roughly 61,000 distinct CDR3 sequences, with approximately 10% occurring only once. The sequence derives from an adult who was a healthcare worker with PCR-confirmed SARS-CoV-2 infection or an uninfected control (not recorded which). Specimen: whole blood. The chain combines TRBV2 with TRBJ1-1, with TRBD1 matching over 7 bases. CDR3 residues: CASCSGGNTEAFF. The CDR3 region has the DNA TGTGCCAGCTGTTCAGGGGGGAACACTGAAGCTTTCTTT. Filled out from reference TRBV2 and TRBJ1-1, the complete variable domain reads EPEVTQTPSHQVTQMGQEVILRCVPISNHLYFYWYRQILGQKVEFLVSFYNNEISEKSEIFDDQFSVERPDGSNFTLKIRSTKLEDSAMYFCASCSGGNTEAFFGQGTRLTVV.